This TCR beta chain was sequenced for a study of blood T cell repertoires in COVID-19. The protocol was immunoSEQ multiplex PCR, while the TCRdb copy is restricted to in-frame clones and leaves out a portion. This table holds roughly 300,000 clones, around 88% found once. CDR3 length: 16 residues. The germline V and J ends were trimmed by 2 bases and 0 bases, with 10 bases remaining between them. CDR1 and CDR2 (germline): SGHTA, FQGTGA. The chain joins TRBV7-3 to TRBJ2-2; the D gene is possibly TRBD1 (6 bases). The specimen sequenced was peripheral blood. The sequence was collected from a woman aged 45 to 65 with acute or convalescent COVID-19. For the CDR3, the DNA is TGTGCCAGCAGCTTAGGGGGCAGAGCGAACACCGGGGAGCTGTTTTTT. This translates into CASSLGGRANTGELFF.